These T cell receptor beta chains were read from a single sample in a study of CD4+ T cells in melanoma. Profiling relied on immunoSEQ multiplex PCR, and the TCRdb table lists in-frame clones only, not all of them. The repertoire holds about 22,000 clones, roughly 80% seen once, with around 3.6% in the top ten. The sequenced sample was cells from a culture (not recorded whether cultured in vitro). The receptors derive from a human donor with melanoma. CDR3s include the opening cysteine and the closing phenylalanine or tryptophan. The D gene is left open where the match is weak. The size of a clone is reported for some rows only, either as once, few or many, or as a class for expanded clones.

.	.	TRBJ2-6	TRBV6-5	TGTGCCAGCACCGTAGGCAGCTCTGGGGCCAACGTCCTGACTTTC	CASTVGSSGANVLTF
.	.	TRBJ1-1	TRBV7-2	TGTGCCAGCAACAACTTAGGGGCCGGTGGTGAAGCTTTCTTT	CASNNLGAGGEAFF
.	.	TRBJ2-3	TRBV6-1	TGTGCCAGCACGGCGGGGCTAAGCACAGATACGCAGTATTTT	CASTAGLSTDTQYF
.	.	TRBJ1-6	TRBV4-1	TGCGCCAGCAGCCATGACATATACGCTTCACCCCTCCACTTT	CASSHDIYASPLHF
.	.	TRBJ1-1	TRBV5-5	TGTGCCAGCAGCTTGTGGTCGGGGAACACTGAAGCTTTCTTT	CASSLWSGNTEAFF
.	.	TRBJ2-2	TRBV5-6	TGTGCCAGCAGCCTTGGGGTAATAGGGATCACCGGGGAGCTGTTTTTT	CASSLGVIGITGELFF
TRBD1	.	TRBJ2-1	TRBV10-3	TGTGCCATCAGTGGAGGACAGGCTAATGAGCAGTTCTTC	CAISGGQANEQFF
.	.	TRBJ2-2	TRBV29-1	TGCAGCGCCCGACCAAGCGCCGACACCGGGGAGCTGTTTTTT	CSARPSADTGELFF
.	.	TRBJ2-2	TRBV7-6	TGTGCCAGCAGCTTAGGGTACCCAGCGAACACCGGGGAGCTGTTTTTT	CASSLGYPANTGELFF
TRBD2	.	TRBJ2-7	TRBV5-4	TGTGCCAGCAGCTCACCGGGACTAGCGTCCTACGAGCAGTACTTC	CASSSPGLASYEQYF
.	.	TRBJ2-3	TRBV11-1	TGTGCCAGCATCCCGGGGAGGGGGTACCCCACAGATACGCAGTATTTT	CASIPGRGYPTDTQYF
.	.	TRBJ2-1	TRBV30	TGTGCCTGGAGTGGGGGCATCTGGCAGTTCTTC	CAWSGGIWQFF
.	.	TRBJ2-7	TRBV18	TGTGCCAGCTCACCTCTCCCGGGTGGGTACGAGCAGTACTTC	CASSPLPGGYEQYF
TRBD1	once	TRBJ1-2	TRBV6-1	TGTGCCAGCAGTGAGGGACAGGGGGGGTATGGCTACACCTTC	CASSEGQGGYGYTF
.	.	TRBJ1-3	TRBV5-1	TGCGCCAGCAGCTTAGGAGGAACCGAAGGAAACACCATATATTTT	CASSLGGTEGNTIYF
TRBD2	.	TRBJ2-3	TRBV2	TGTGCCAGCAGGACTAGCGGGGTCCCGGATACGCAGTATTTT	CASRTSGVPDTQYF
.	few	TRBJ1-2	TRBV5-1	TGCGCCAGCAGCAGGGAGTCGGGGGGGGACTATGGCTACACCTTC	CASSRESGGDYGYTF
.	.	TRBJ1-2	TRBV7-8	TGTGCCAGCAGCTTACTCCCCGGGGGCTACTATGGCTACACCTTC	CASSLLPGGYYGYTF
.	.	TRBJ2-3	TRBV7-9	TGTGCCAGCAGCTGGGGTAGACAGGGCACAGATACGCAGTATTTT	CASSWGRQGTDTQYF
.	.	TRBJ2-5	TRBV9	TGTGCCAGCAGCGCTCGCCTGGGGGCAGGGCGGGAGACCCAGTACTTC	CASSARLGAGRETQYF
.	.	TRBJ2-1	TRBV9	TGTGCCAGCAGCAAGACAGTTAATGAGCAGTTCTTC	CASSKTVNEQFF
TRBD2	.	TRBJ2-3	TRBV10-2	TGCGCCAGCACTAGCGGAGATACGCAGTATTTT	CASTSGDTQYF
.	.	TRBJ2-5	TRBV19	TGTGCCAGTAGTATCGGGCCTACGCAAGAGACCCAGTACTTC	CASSIGPTQETQYF
.	.	TRBJ1-1	TRBV7-9	TGTGCCAGCAGCTTAGGACTAGGGAGGAACACTGAAGCTTTCTTT	CASSLGLGRNTEAFF
.	.	TRBJ1-4	TRBV6-1	TGTGCCAGCAGCGAAAGACAGGCTCGGACAACTAATGAAAAACTGTTTTTT	CASSERQARTTNEKLFF
TRBD2	.	TRBJ2-1	TRBV14	TGTGCCAGCAGCCGGATCCGGGGGGAAGAGAATGAGCAGTTCTTC	CASSRIRGEENEQFF
.	.	TRBJ1-3	TRBV5-1	TGCGCCAGCAGCTTGGGCGTCGCAGGGATAATTTCTGGAAACACCATATATTTT	CASSLGVAGIISGNTIYF
.	few	TRBJ1-5	TRBV6-5	TGTGCCAGCAGAACCACCCTGAATCAGCCCCAGCATTTT	CASRTTLNQPQHF
.	.	TRBJ1-1	TRBV5-3	TGTGCCAGAAGCATGTGTGGTTGGACGGAGAACACTGAAGCTTTCTTT	CARSMCGWTENTEAFF
TRBD2	.	TRBJ2-1	TRBV19	TGTGCCAGTAGTATGGGGACTAGCGGGGGTGATCTAAATGAGCAGTTCTTC	CASSMGTSGGDLNEQFF
TRBD1	.	TRBJ2-5	TRBV6-4	TGTGCCAGCAAATTGACAGGGGATTCAGAGACCCAGTACTTC	CASKLTGDSETQYF
.	.	TRBJ1-1	TRBV29-1	TGCAGCGTTGTGGAGGGAAGGGCAAGCACTGAAGCTTTCTTT	CSVVEGRASTEAFF
TRBD2	.	TRBJ2-3	TRBV14	TGTGCCAGCAGCCAAGCCCAGGGACTAGCCCGAGCAGATACGCAGTATTTT	CASSQAQGLARADTQYF
.	.	TRBJ2-1	TRBV9	TGTGCCAGCAGCGGGACCGGGACAAACTACAATGAGCAGTTCTTC	CASSGTGTNYNEQFF
.	few	TRBJ1-2	TRBV4-2	TGTGCCAGCAGCCAAGGTTTGAGGACGGGAGCTAACTATGGCTACACCTTC	CASSQGLRTGANYGYTF
.	.	TRBJ2-2	TRBV2	TGTGCCAGCAGGTCGACGGTGTTCGGGGAGCTGTTTTTT	CASRSTVFGELFF
.	.	TRBJ1-6	TRBV18	TGTGCCAGCTCACCACGTGAGGGTCTGAATTCACCCCTCCACTTT	CASSPREGLNSPLHF
TRBD2	.	TRBJ2-7	TRBV14	TGTGCCAGCAGCCAAGGACTGCTAGCGGGGGGGACCTACGAGCAGTACTTC	CASSQGLLAGGTYEQYF
.	.	TRBJ1-1	TRBV4-2	TGTGCCAGCAGCCAATATAGGGGGAAGAACACTGAAGCTTTCTTT	CASSQYRGKNTEAFF
.	.	TRBJ1-3	TRBV5-1	TGCGCCAGTCGTCCGTTTTTTTCAGACACCATATATTTT	CASRPFFSDTIYF
TRBD1	.	TRBJ1-6	TRBV30	TGTGCCTGGAGCGGCCTGACAGGGGTCTCACCCCTCCACTTT	CAWSGLTGVSPLHF
TRBD1	.	TRBJ1-6	TRBV18	TGTGCCAGCTCACGGGACAGCTATAATTCACCCCTCCACTTT	CASSRDSYNSPLHF
.	once	TRBJ1-6	TRBV9	TGTGCCAGCAGCGCAACAGGGAATTCACCCCTCCACTTT	CASSATGNSPLHF
.	.	TRBJ2-7	TRBV18	TGTGCCAGCTCACCGCGTGTGGGCGAGCAGTACTTC	CASSPRVGEQYF
.	few	TRBJ2-7	TRBV5-1	TGCGCCAGCAGCTTGGGTCCAGGGGGGGGGATCTACGAGCAGTACTTC	CASSLGPGGGIYEQYF
.	.	TRBJ1-1	TRBV7-9	TGTGCCAGCAGCTTAAGACATACGAACACTGAAGCTTTCTTT	CASSLRHTNTEAFF
TRBD1	.	TRBJ2-3	TRBV2	TGTGCCAGCAGTGAAGAGGAGCAGGGGGCAGATACGCAGTATTTT	CASSEEEQGADTQYF
.	.	TRBJ1-1	TRBV21-1	TGTGCCAGCAGCAATTTAGGGGCTGAAGCTTTCTTT	CASSNLGAEAFF
TRBD2	.	TRBJ2-3	TRBV7-9	TGTGCCAGCAGCCACGGTAGCGGGGGTGAAGATACGCAGTATTTT	CASSHGSGGEDTQYF
TRBD2	.	TRBJ2-5	TRBV19	TGTGCCAGTAGTATAGAGGCCCCCCGAGGACTAGCGGGGTTAGAGGAGACCCAGTACTTC	CASSIEAPRGLAGLEETQYF
TRBD1	once	TRBJ1-1	TRBV19	TGTGCCAGTAGTGGTGGGGACAGGGGGCAGAACACTGAAGCTTTCTTT	CASSGGDRGQNTEAFF
.	.	TRBJ1-1	TRBV2	TGTGCCAGTGGGAACGGTAGATCGAGTACATCTGAAGCTTTCTTT	CASGNGRSSTSEAFF
.	.	TRBJ1-4	TRBV11-2	TGTGCCAGCAGCGACCGACAGGATGAAAAACTGTTTTTT	CASSDRQDEKLFF
.	.	TRBJ1-1	TRBV6-1	TGTGCCAGCCTTACCCCGGGCACTGAAGCTTTCTTT	CASLTPGTEAFF